These 28 T cell receptor beta chains share one sample of origin, sequenced in a study of radiation and T cells in renal cell carcinoma. Data came from immunoSEQ multiplex PCR; TCRdb stores just in-frame clones and leaves some out. The data hold roughly 150,000 clones, with 87% observed a single time. Time point described: blood 2 weeks post-SBRT. Specified treatment: 15 Gy SBRT to primary tumor, nephrectomy 4 weeks later. The sequencing here drew on blood, taken from a patient whose treatment included radiotherapy and nephrectomy. The receptor set was obtained from a woman aged 45-65 years with renal cell carcinoma.

The chain uses TRBV9 and TRBJ2-7; D call uncertain. The CDR3 sequence is 14 residues long. Trimming stripped 2 bases from V and 0 bases from J, with 9 bases between. Per germline, CDR1 SGDLS and CDR2 YYNGEE. CDR3 coding DNA: TGTGCCAGCAGCGTTGTTAGTGACTCCTACGAGCAGTACTTC. This gives the protein CASSVVSDSYEQYF.

This chain joins TRBV5-4 and TRBJ1-6; no firm D call. This CDR3 region has 12 residues. Per germline, CDR1 SGHNT and CDR2 YYREEE (reference sequence). V lost 0 bases, J lost 10 bases, and 5 bases lay in between. Here the CDR3 reads CASSLGNSPLHF. The CDR3 DNA reads TGTGCCAGCAGCTTGGGAAACTCACCCCTCCACTTT.

V usage is TRBV21-1 and J usage is TRBJ1-5. TRBV21-1 is an annotated pseudogene. This CDR3 has 17 amino acids. The CDR3 DNA sequence: TGTGCCAGCAGCAAAGCTGTTAGGGGGGTTAGGGATCAGCCCCAGCATTTT. Its translation is CASSKAVRGVRDQPQHF.

The chain recombines TRBV9 with TRBJ2-1, with 10 bases lining up with TRBD2. The ends lost 3 bases at V and 9 bases at J; junction bases unmatched: 3. The CDR3 length is 13 residues. Germline values: CDR1 SGDLS, CDR2 YYNGEE. This chain's CDR3 is CASSEAGGVEQFF. The CDR3 DNA reads TGTGCCAGCAGCGAAGCGGGGGGGGTTGAGCAGTTCTTC.

In its sample, this clone was seen once. The CDR3 DNA sequence: TGTGCCAGTACTTTTTTCGGGCAGGTCCATCAGCCCCAGCATTTT. It translates to CASTFFGQVHQPQHF. The chain has TRBV19 and TRBJ1-5; D gene unclear. Germline V gene data show CDR1 as LNHDA and CDR2 as SQIVND (reference sequence). V lost 7 bases and J 5 bases, leaving 18 bases between the germline ends. The CDR3 totals 15 residues.

In its sample, this clone was seen many times. The chain is built from TRBV10-3 and TRBJ2-7; D might be TRBD2 (5 bases). The V and J ends lost 2 bases and 3 bases respectively, with 5 bases between them. The CDR3 totals 12 residues. The germline V gene encodes CDR1 ENHRY and CDR2 SYGVKD. CDR3 in DNA: TGTGCCATCAGTGAGGGGAGCTACGAGCAGTACTTC. It is translated as CAISEGSYEQYF.

This chain links TRBV5-1 with TRBJ1-4; D uncertain. CDR3 length: 13 residues. The V gene lost 5 bases and the J gene lost 3 bases, with 8 bases spanning the gap. From germline, CDR1 is SGHRS and CDR2 YFSETQ. Written as DNA, the CDR3 is TGCGCCAGCAGTTGGGCGGCTAATGAAAAACTGTTTTTT. The encoded protein is CASSWAANEKLFF.

J is TRBJ2-3 and V is TRBV2; D could derive from TRBD1 or TRBD2 (6 bases each). Germline V gene sequence: CDR1 SNHLY, CDR2 FYNNEI. CDR3 length: 15 residues. Trimming stripped 6 bases from V and 0 bases from J, with 13 bases between. In DNA, the CDR3 is TGTGCCAGCAGAGTACAGGGAGGTAGCACAGATACGCAGTATTTT. This codes for CASRVQGGSTDTQYF.

The chain recombines TRBV19 with TRBJ1-4; D remains ambiguous. CDR1 is LNHDA, CDR2 SQIVND, per germline (reference sequence). The V end was cut by 4 bases, the J end by 6 bases, with 12 bases between. CDR3 length: 14 residues. CDR3 DNA sequence: TGTGCCAGTAGTAGGAACCAGATTGATGAAAAACTGTTTTTT. Translation: CASSRNQIDEKLFF. The whole variable domain, filled in from reference TRBV19 and TRBJ1-4, reads DGGITQSPKYLFRKEGQNVTLSCEQNLNHDAMYWYRQDPGQGLRLIYYSQIVNDFQKGDIAEGYSVSREKKESFPLTVTSAQKNPTAFYLCASSRNQIDEKLFFGSGTQLSVL.

The rearrangement uses TRBV5-1 and TRBJ1-3; D may be TRBD1 (6 bases). V was cut by 2 bases and J by 2 bases, with 14 bases left in between. The CDR3 runs 16 residues. The germline V gene has CDR1 SGHRS and CDR2 YFSETQ. The CDR3 here is CASSFGSGVPGNTIYF. DNA of the CDR3: TGCGCCAGCAGCTTTGGGTCAGGGGTACCTGGAAACACCATATATTTT. Full variable domain (missing parts from reference TRBV5-1 and TRBJ1-3): KAGVTQTPRYLIKTRGQQVTLSCSPISGHRSVSWYQQTPGQGLQFLFEYFSETQRNKGNFPGRFSGRQFSNSRSEMNVSTLELGDSALYLCASSFGSGVPGNTIYFGEGSWLTVV.

This rearrangement joins TRBV9 to TRBJ2-7, with D perhaps TRBD2 (6 bases). With 0 bases removed from V and 2 bases from J, the gap between germline ends came to 9 bases. Germline V lookup: CDR1 SGDLS, CDR2 YYNGEE. The length of the CDR3 is 14 residues. The CDR3 DNA reads as TGTGCCAGCAGCGTAGAGGACTACGCCTACGAGCAGTACTTC. Its translation: CASSVEDYAYEQYF.

This clone was recorded once. This chain links TRBV7-6 with TRBJ2-5; 7 bases line up with TRBD2. The germline gives CDR1 SGHVS, CDR2 FNYEAQ. This CDR3 region has 14 residues. The V segment lost 5 bases and the J segment 1 base; nucleotides outside the gene matches: 4. CDR3 in amino acids: CASSRGTTQETQYF. The CDR3 DNA is TGTGCCAGCAGCCGAGGGACTACCCAAGAGACCCAGTACTTC.

This clone has just a few counts. The chain carries TRBV29-1 and TRBJ1-1; D not certain. This CDR3 is built from 12 residues. Germline CDR1 SQVTM, CDR2 ANQGSEA. V lost 4 bases and J 11 bases, leaving 17 bases between the germline ends. The CDR3 coding sequence is TGCAGCGTTGGGTCGACCAGGCACGAGGCTTTCTTT. This encodes CSVGSTRHEAFF.

The chain employs TRBV29-1 and TRBJ2-6, with 8 bases identical to TRBD2. Trimming cost V 4 bases and J 3 bases; bases outside gene matches: 5. Germline lookup yields CDR1 SQVTM and CDR2 ANQGSEA. The CDR3 contains 15 residues. The CDR3 DNA sequence: TGCAGCGTTGGTAGCGGGGCGTTTGGGGCCAACGTCCTGACTTTC. This codes for CSVGSGAFGANVLTF.

The rearrangement joins TRBV5-1 to TRBJ2-7; D is ambiguous. In germline, CDR1 is SGHRS, CDR2 YFSETQ. This CDR3 comprises 15 residues. V was shortened by 0 bases and J by 2 bases, with 12 bases between the two germline ends. The CDR3 coding sequence is TGCGCCAGCAGCTTGGTCGCAGGTGGGGCCTACGAGCAGTACTTC. Translated, it gives CASSLVAGGAYEQYF.

The gene calls are TRBV12-5 and TRBJ2-5; D may match TRBD1 or TRBD2 (5 bases each). The length of the CDR3 is 12 residues. Trimming cost V 7 bases and J 6 bases, with 12 bases left between them. Germline V gene lookup returns CDR1 LGHNT and CDR2 FRNRAP. The DNA for the CDR3 is TGTGCTAGTGCTCCTGAGGGGAAGACCCAGTACTTC. It yields the protein CASAPEGKTQYF.

The chain joins TRBV9 to TRBJ1-1; D is undetermined. Germline V gene data show CDR1 as SGDLS and CDR2 as YYNGEE. The ends were cut back, 4 bases at V and 3 bases at J, with 16 bases in the middle. The CDR3 is made up of 15 amino acids. CDR3 coding DNA: TGTGCCAGCAGCCCTATAAACCGTCATGACACTGAAGCTTTCTTT. Encoded protein: CASSPINRHDTEAFF.

This clone turned up a few times. The V call is TRBV28, the J call TRBJ1-1; maybe TRBD1 (5 bases). Germline V gene sequence: CDR1 MDHEN, CDR2 SYDVKM. V lost 5 bases and J 14 bases, leaving 18 bases between the germline ends. The length of the CDR3 is 12 residues. The CDR3 bases are TGTGCCAGCAGTCAATGGGGCCCTGAACTGTTCTTT. Protein product: CASSQWGPELFF.

This chain joins TRBV5-1 and TRBJ2-2, with TRBD2 matching 7 bases. Per the germline V gene, CDR1 is SGHRS and CDR2 is YFSETQ. This CDR3 is built from 14 residues. The ends lost 4 bases at V and 3 bases at J; junction bases unmatched: 3. The CDR3 sequence: CASSPAGDTGELFF. For the CDR3, the DNA is TGCGCCAGCAGCCCCGCGGGGGACACCGGGGAGCTGTTTTTT. The full variable domain, its missing parts supplied by reference TRBV5-1 and TRBJ2-2, is KAGVTQTPRYLIKTRGQQVTLSCSPISGHRSVSWYQQTPGQGLQFLFEYFSETQRNKGNFPGRFSGRQFSNSRSEMNVSTLELGDSALYLCASSPAGDTGELFFGEGSRLTVL.

The chain recombines TRBV5-6 with TRBJ1-2; D may be TRBD1 (5 bases). The V end was cut by 1 base, the J end by 5 bases, with 12 bases between. CDR1 is SGHDT, CDR2 YYEEEE, per germline. The CDR3 length is 14 residues. This CDR3 is CASSLKTAEYGYTF. DNA of the CDR3: TGTGCCAGCAGCTTGAAGACAGCGGAATATGGCTACACCTTC. The entire variable domain, with the rest obtained from reference TRBV5-6 and TRBJ1-2, is as follows: DAGVTQSPTHLIKTRGQQVTLRCSPKSGHDTVSWYQQALGQGPQFIFQYYEEEERQRGNFPDRFSGHQFPNYSSELNVNALLLGDSALYLCASSLKTAEYGYTFGSGTRLTVV.

The chain is built from TRBV4-1 and TRBJ2-3; tentative D call: TRBD2 (5 bases). The CDR3 is 17 amino acids. Germline V gene lookup returns CDR1 MGHRA and CDR2 YSYEKL. Trimming took off 4 bases at V and 2 bases at J, with 19 bases between the two ends. The CDR3 DNA sequence: TGCGCCAGCAGCCTCCCTCGGGGAGTGCTCCTCACAGATACGCAGTATTTT. It encodes CASSLPRGVLLTDTQYF.

This clone showed up just once. The chain is built from TRBV4-1 and TRBJ2-1; D possibly corresponds to TRBD2 (5 bases). Trimming removed 5 bases at V and 4 bases at J, with 24 bases between. Per the germline V gene, CDR1 is MGHRA and CDR2 is YSYEKL. The CDR3 covers 18 residues. CDR3 coding DNA: TGCGCCAGCAGCTTACAACCCCGGGATCAGAGGTTTTACAATGAGCAGTTCTTC. Translation: CASSLQPRDQRFYNEQFF.

The J gene is TRBJ1-1, the V gene TRBV7-9; D gene unclear. The CDR3 is 14 amino acids. CDR1 is SEHNR, CDR2 FQNEAQ, per germline (reference sequence). V was pared by 5 bases and J by 7 bases, with 17 bases between. CDR3 in DNA: TGTGCCAGCAGCGCTCTCGATTCGGGAAATGAAGCTTTCTTT. This codes for CASSALDSGNEAFF.

V gene TRBV5-1 combines with J gene TRBJ2-3; D is undetermined. CDR1 SGHRS and CDR2 YFSETQ come from the germline V gene. CDR3 size: 16 residues. V was trimmed by 0 bases and J by 0 bases, leaving 11 bases between them. CDR3 sequence: CASSLAMGESTDTQYF. Here the CDR3 DNA reads TGCGCCAGCAGCTTGGCCATGGGTGAGAGCACAGATACGCAGTATTTT.

V is TRBV2 and J is TRBJ1-5; D not certain. V shed 2 bases and J shed 4 bases, with 15 bases lying between them. Germline CDR1 and CDR2: SNHLY and FYNNEI. This CDR3 is 16 amino acids long. DNA for the CDR3: TGTGCCAGCAGTGAAAGCAGGAGAACTTATAATCAGCCCCAGCATTTT. Translating it yields CASSESRRTYNQPQHF.

The rearrangement uses TRBV15 and TRBJ2-7; TRBD2 aligns across 10 bases. Germline V gene sequence: CDR1 LNHNV, CDR2 YYDKDF (reference sequence). This CDR3 is built from 18 residues. Losses at the gene ends were 0 bases for V and 2 bases for J; bases not matched to a gene: 10. The CDR3 sequence is CATSRDLAGVVKTYEQYF. The CDR3 DNA follows: TGTGCCACCAGCAGAGATCTAGCGGGGGTAGTCAAAACCTACGAGCAGTACTTC. Combining the CDR3 with reference TRBV15 and TRBJ2-7 gives the whole variable domain DAMVIQNPRYQVTQFGKPVTLSCSQTLNHNVMYWYQQKSSQAPKLLFHYYDKDFNNEADTPDNFQSRRPNTSFCFLDIRSPGLGDTAMYLCATSRDLAGVVKTYEQYFGPGTRLTVT.

The chain combines TRBV5-4 with TRBJ1-4, with 9 positions matching TRBD1. V lost 5 bases and J lost 6; bases outside the gene matches: 5. This CDR3 has 14 residues. In germline, CDR1 is SGHNT, CDR2 YYREEE (reference sequence). The CDR3, as DNA: TGTGCCAGCAGGAGGGACAGGGCCGATGAAAAACTGTTTTTT. Its protein product is CASRRDRADEKLFF.

The V gene is TRBV5-1, the J gene TRBJ1-2; D ambiguous. Deletions cut 2 bases from V and 8 bases from J, with 25 bases between. The germline gives CDR1 SGHRS, CDR2 YFSETQ. The CDR3 has 17 residues. The CDR3 loop is CASSFLDGTTTHTGYTF. Here the CDR3 DNA reads TGCGCCAGCAGCTTCTTGGACGGAACTACAACCCACACGGGCTACACCTTC.